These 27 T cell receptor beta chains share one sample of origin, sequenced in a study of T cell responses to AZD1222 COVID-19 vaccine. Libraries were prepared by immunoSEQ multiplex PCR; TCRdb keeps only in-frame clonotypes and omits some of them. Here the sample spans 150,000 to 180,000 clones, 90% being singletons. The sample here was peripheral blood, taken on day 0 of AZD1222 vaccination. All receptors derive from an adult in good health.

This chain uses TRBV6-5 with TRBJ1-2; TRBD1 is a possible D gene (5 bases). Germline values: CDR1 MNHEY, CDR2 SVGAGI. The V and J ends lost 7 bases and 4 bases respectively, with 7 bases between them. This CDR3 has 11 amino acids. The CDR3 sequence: CASTGTYGYTF. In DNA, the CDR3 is TGTGCCAGCACGGGGACCTATGGCTACACCTTC.

The CDR3 reads CATSRDQGLTEAFF. The CDR3 DNA reads as TGTGCCACCAGCAGAGATCAGGGACTCACTGAAGCTTTCTTT. The J gene is TRBJ1-1, the V gene TRBV15; TRBD1 is a possible D gene (5 bases). The germline V and J ends were trimmed by 0 bases and 4 bases, with 9 bases remaining between them. The germline V gene has CDR1 LNHNV and CDR2 YYDKDF (reference sequence). There are 14 residues in the CDR3. Using reference TRBV15 and TRBJ1-1 for the parts outside the CDR3, the full variable domain is DAMVIQNPRYQVTQFGKPVTLSCSQTLNHNVMYWYQQKSSQAPKLLFHYYDKDFNNEADTPDNFQSRRPNTSFCFLDIRSPGLGDTAMYLCATSRDQGLTEAFFGQGTRLTVV.

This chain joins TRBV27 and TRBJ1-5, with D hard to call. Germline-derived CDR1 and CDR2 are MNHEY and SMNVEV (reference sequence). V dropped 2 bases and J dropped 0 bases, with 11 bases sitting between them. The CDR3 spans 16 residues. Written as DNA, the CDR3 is TGTGCCAGCAGTTTAAACCGACTATATAGCAATCAGCCCCAGCATTTT. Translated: CASSLNRLYSNQPQHF.

The DNA of the CDR3 is TGTGCCAGTACCCAAGACAGGATCAACACTGAAGCTTTCTTT. It specifies CASTQDRINTEAFF. The J gene is TRBJ1-1, the V gene TRBV19; a weak D match, TRBD1 (6 bases). This CDR3 contains 14 residues. Germline V gene lookup returns CDR1 LNHDA and CDR2 SQIVND (reference sequence). V was pared by 7 bases and J by 2 bases, with 14 bases between.

CDR3 amino acids: CASSQQLATTYNEQFF. The CDR3 coding sequence is TGTGCCAGCAGTCAACAACTAGCCACAACCTACAATGAGCAGTTCTTC. The chain is built from TRBV7-3 and TRBJ2-1, with D perhaps TRBD2 (6 bases). The CDR3 has 16 amino acids. Germline V gene data show CDR1 as SGHTA and CDR2 as FQGTGA. The germline V and J ends were trimmed by 6 bases and 2 bases, with 17 bases remaining between them.

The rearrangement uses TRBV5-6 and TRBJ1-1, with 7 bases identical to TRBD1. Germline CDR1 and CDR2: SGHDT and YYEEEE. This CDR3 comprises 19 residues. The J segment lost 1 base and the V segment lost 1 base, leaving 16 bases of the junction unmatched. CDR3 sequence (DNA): TGTGCCAGCAGCTTGTCAGGGGGGCTCGCGCGTTTAAGGAACACTGAAGCTTTCTTT. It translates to CASSLSGGLARLRNTEAFF.

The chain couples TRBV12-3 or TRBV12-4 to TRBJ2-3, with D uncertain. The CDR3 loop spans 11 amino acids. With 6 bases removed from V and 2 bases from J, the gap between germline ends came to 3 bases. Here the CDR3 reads CASSPTDTQYF. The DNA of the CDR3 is TGTGCCAGCAGCCCCACAGATACGCAGTATTTT.

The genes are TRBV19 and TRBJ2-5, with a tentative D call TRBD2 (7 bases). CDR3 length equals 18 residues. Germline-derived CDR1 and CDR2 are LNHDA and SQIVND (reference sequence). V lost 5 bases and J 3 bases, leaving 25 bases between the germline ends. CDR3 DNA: TGTGCCAGTAGTTGGCGGGGGCTCCTGGATTCTAAAGAAGAGACCCAGTACTTC. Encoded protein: CASSWRGLLDSKEETQYF.

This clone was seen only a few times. CDR3 bases: TGTGCCAGCAGGATAAACACGGGCGGTGAAAAACTGTTTTTT. It is translated as CASRINTGGEKLFF. The chain recombines TRBV6-5 with TRBJ1-4; no definite D call. The germline V gene encodes CDR1 MNHEY and CDR2 SVGAGI. This CDR3 has 14 residues. Between the trimmed V and J ends, which lost 6 bases and 7 bases, there was a span of 15 bases.

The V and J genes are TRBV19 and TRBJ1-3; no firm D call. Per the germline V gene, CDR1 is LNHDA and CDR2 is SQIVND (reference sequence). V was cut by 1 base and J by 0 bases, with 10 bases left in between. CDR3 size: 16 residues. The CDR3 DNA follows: TGTGCCAGTAGTATAGGGCGGCCCAACTCTGGAAACACCATATATTTT. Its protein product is CASSIGRPNSGNTIYF.

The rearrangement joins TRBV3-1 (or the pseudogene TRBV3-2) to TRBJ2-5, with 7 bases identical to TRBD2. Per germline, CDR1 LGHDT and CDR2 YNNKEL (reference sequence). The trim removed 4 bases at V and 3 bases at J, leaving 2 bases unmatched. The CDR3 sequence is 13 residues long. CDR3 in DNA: TGTGCCAGCAGCCGACGGGGGGAAGAGACCCAGTACTTC. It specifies CASSRRGEETQYF.

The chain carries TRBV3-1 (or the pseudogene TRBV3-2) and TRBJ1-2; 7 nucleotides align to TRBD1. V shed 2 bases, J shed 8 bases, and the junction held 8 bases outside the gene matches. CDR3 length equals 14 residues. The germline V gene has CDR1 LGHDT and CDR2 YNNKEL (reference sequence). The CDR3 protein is CASSQRQGTRGYTF. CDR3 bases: TGTGCCAGCAGCCAAAGACAGGGAACGCGGGGCTACACCTTC.

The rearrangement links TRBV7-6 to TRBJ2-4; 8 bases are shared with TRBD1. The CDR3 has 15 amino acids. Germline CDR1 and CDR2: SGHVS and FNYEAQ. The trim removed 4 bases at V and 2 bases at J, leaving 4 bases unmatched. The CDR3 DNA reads TGTGCCAGCAGCTCAAGGACAGGGTCCAAAAACATTCAGTACTTC. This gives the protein CASSSRTGSKNIQYF.

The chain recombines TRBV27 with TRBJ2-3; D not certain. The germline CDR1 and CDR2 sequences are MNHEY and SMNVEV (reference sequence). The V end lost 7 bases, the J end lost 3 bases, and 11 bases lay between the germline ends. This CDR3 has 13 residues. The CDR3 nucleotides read TGTGCCAGCAAAGTTAGTATGACAGATACGCAGTATTTT. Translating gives CASKVSMTDTQYF.

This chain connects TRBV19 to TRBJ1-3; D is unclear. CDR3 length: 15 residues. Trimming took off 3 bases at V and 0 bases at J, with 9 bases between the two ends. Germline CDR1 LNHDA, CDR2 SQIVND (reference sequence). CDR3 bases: TGTGCCAGTAGTATCGGCCTCGCCTCTGGAAACACCATATATTTT. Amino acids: CASSIGLASGNTIYF.

The CDR3 sequence: CASSSTGGTGNQPQHF. In nucleotides, the CDR3 is TGTGCCAGCAGCTCAACGGGGGGAACGGGCAATCAGCCCCAGCATTTT. The rearrangement joins TRBV7-2 to TRBJ1-5; a possible D gene is TRBD1 (5 bases). V was trimmed by 4 bases and J by 2 bases, leaving 15 bases between them. Germline-derived CDR1 and CDR2 are SGHTA and FQGNSA. The CDR3 runs to 16 residues. The full variable domain, rest sourced from reference TRBV7-2 and TRBJ1-5, is GAGVSQSPSNKVTEKGKDVELRCDPISGHTALYWYRQSLGQGLEFLIYFQGNSAPDKSGLPSDRFSAERTGGSVSTLTIQRTQQEDSAVYLCASSSTGGTGNQPQHFGDGTRLSIL.

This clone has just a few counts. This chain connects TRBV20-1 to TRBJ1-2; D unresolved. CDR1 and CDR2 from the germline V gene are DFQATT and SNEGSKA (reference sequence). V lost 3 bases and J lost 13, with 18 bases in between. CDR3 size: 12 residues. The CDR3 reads CSASRTELGGTF. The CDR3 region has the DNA TGCAGTGCTAGTAGGACGGAGCTAGGTGGCACCTTC.

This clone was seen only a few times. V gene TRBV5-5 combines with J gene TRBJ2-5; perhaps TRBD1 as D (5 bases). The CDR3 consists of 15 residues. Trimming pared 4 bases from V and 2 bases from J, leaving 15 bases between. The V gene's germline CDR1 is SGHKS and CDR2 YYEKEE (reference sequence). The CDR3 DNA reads TGTGCCAGCAGCCCGTCGGCAGGGAATCAAGAGACCCAGTACTTC. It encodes CASSPSAGNQETQYF.

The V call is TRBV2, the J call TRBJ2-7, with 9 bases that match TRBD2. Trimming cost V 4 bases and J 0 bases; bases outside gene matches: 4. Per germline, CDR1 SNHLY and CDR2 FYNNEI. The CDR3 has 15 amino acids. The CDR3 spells CASSVGSGGSYEQYF. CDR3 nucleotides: TGTGCCAGCAGTGTTGGTAGCGGGGGCTCCTACGAGCAGTACTTC.

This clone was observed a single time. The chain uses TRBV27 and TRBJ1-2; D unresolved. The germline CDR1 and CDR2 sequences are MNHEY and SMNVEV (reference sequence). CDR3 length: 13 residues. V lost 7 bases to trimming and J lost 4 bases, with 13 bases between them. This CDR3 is CASMDVDAYGYTF. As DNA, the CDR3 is TGTGCCAGCATGGATGTGGATGCCTATGGCTACACCTTC.

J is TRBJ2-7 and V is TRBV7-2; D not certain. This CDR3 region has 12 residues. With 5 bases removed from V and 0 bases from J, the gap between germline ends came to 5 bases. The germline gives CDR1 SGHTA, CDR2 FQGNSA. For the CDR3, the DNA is TGTGCCAGCAGCGCAAGCTCCTACGAGCAGTACTTC. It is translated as CASSASSYEQYF. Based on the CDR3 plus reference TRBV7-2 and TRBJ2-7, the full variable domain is GAGVSQSPSNKVTEKGKDVELRCDPISGHTALYWYRQSLGQGLEFLIYFQGNSAPDKSGLPSDRFSAERTGGSVSTLTIQRTQQEDSAVYLCASSASSYEQYFGPGTRLTVT.

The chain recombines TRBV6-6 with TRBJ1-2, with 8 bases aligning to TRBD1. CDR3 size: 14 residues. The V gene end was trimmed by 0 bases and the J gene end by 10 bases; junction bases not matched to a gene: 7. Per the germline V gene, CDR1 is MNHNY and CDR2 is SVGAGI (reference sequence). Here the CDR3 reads CASSYSKPGQDYTF. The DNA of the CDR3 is TGTGCCAGCAGTTACTCGAAACCGGGACAGGACTACACCTTC.

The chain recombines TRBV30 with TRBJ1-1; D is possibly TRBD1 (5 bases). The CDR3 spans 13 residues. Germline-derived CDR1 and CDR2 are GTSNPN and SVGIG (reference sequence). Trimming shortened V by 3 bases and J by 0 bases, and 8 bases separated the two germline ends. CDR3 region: CAWRGEMNTEAFF. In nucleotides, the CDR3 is TGTGCCTGGAGAGGGGAAATGAACACTGAAGCTTTCTTT.

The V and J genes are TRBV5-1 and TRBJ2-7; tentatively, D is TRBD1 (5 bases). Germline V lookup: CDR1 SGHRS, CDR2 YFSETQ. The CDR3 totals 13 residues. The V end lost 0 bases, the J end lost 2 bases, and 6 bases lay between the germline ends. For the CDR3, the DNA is TGCGCCAGCAGCTTGGGCAGGGCCTACGAGCAGTACTTC. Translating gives CASSLGRAYEQYF.

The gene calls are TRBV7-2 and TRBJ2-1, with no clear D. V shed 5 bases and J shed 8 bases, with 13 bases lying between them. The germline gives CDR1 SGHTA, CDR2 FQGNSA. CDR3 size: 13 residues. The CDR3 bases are TGTGCCAGCAGCCCCCGAACTTGGGATGAGCAGTTCTTC. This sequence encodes CASSPRTWDEQFF. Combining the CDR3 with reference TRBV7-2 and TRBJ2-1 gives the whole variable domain GAGVSQSPSNKVTEKGKDVELRCDPISGHTALYWYRQSLGQGLEFLIYFQGNSAPDKSGLPSDRFSAERTGGSVSTLTIQRTQQEDSAVYLCASSPRTWDEQFFGPGTRLTVL.

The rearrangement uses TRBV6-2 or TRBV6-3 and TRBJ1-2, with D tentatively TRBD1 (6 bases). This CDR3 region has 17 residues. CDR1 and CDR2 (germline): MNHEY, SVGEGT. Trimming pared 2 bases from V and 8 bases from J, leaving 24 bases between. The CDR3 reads CASSYDRGGTHLNGYTF. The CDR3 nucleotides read TGTGCCAGCAGTTACGACCGAGGGGGGACTCACTTAAACGGCTACACCTTC.

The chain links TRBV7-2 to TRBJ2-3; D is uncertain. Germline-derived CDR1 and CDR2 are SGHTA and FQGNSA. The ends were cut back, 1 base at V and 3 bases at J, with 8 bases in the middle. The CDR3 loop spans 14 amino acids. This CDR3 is CASSLGALTDTQYF. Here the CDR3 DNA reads TGTGCCAGCAGCTTAGGGGCCCTGACAGATACGCAGTATTTT.